The clone carrying this TCR beta chain showed up many times. The antigen remains undetermined. The data originate from a study of Graves' ophthalmopathy and Graves' hyperthyroidism. The CDR3 runs 17 residues. The germline V gene encodes CDR1 LNHDA and CDR2 SQIVND (reference sequence). Trimming took 5 bases from V and 6 from J; bases not matched to a gene: 18. The authors amplified TCR beta CDR3 regions, and they did so from RNA transcripts for repertoire sequencing. Scientists carried out first-round RT-PCR using HTBI primers and then a second-round multiplex PCR. Using its own MiXCR run on the multiplex PCR reads, TCRdb lists one record per CDR3 protein. The sample carries 300,000 to 500,000 distinct CDR3 sequences, roughly 15% recorded once. General study results and limits: Blood also harbored most expanded thyroid clonotypes above 0.001 frequency.

Pregnant or lactating patients and those with other autoimmune diseases or uncontrolled infections were excluded. The gene calls are TRBV19 and TRBJ2-7, with 8 bases that match TRBD1. The specimen was peripheral blood. This receptor was obtained from a woman aged 18-30 years with stable Graves' hyperthyroidism. CDR3 residues: CASSLAPWTGTLLEQYF. The CDR3, as DNA: TGTGCCAGTAGTCTCGCCCCATGGACAGGGACATTACTCGAGCAGTACTTC. The whole variable domain, filled in from reference TRBV19 and TRBJ2-7, reads DGGITQSPKYLFRKEGQNVTLSCEQNLNHDAMYWYRQDPGQGLRLIYYSQIVNDFQKGDIAEGYSVSREKKESFPLTVTSAQKNPTAFYLCASSLAPWTGTLLEQYFGPGTRLTVT.